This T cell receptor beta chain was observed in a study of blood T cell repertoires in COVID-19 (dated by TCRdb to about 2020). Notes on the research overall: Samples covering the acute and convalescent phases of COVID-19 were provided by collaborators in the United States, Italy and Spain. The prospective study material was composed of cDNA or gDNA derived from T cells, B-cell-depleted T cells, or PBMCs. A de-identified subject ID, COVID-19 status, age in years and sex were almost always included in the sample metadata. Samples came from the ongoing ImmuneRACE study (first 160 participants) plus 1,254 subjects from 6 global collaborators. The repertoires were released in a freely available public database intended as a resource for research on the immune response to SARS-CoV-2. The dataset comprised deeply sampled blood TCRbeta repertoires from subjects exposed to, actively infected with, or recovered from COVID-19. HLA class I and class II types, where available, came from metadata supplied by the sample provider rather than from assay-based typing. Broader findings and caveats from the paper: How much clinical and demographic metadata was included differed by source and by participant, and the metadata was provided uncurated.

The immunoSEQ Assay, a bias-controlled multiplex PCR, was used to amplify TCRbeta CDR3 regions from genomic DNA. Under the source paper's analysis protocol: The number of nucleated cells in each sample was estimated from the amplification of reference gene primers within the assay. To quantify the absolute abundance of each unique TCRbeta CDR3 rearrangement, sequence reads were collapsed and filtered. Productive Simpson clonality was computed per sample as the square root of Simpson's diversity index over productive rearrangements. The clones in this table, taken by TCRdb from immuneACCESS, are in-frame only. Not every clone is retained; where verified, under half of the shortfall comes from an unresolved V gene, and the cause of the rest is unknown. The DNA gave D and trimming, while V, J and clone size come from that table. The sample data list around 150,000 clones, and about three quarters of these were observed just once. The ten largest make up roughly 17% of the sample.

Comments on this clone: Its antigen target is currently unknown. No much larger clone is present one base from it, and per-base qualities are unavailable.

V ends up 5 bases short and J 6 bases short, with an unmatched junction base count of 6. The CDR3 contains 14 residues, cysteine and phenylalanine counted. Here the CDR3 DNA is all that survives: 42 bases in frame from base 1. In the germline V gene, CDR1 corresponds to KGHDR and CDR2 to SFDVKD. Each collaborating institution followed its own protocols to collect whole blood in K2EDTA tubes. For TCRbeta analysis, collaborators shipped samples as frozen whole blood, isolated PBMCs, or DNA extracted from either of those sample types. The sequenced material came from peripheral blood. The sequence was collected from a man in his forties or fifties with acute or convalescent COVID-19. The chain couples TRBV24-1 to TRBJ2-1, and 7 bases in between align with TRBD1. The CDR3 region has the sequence CATSAETGRNEQFF. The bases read TGTGCCACCAGTGCCGAGACAGGGCGCAATGAGCAGTTCTTC.